The source of this T cell receptor (beta chain) is a study of T-cell reconstitution after alpha-beta-depleted transplantation in children. Germline V CDR1 and CDR2: KGHDR, SFDVKD. V lost 0 bases and J 3 bases, leaving 5 bases between the germline ends. This CDR3 is built from 14 residues. This clonotype was counted between two and nine times. The library targeted TCRbeta and was prepared with unique molecular identifiers. TCRdb itself ran the PCR reads through MiXCR, one entry per CDR3 protein. The sample lists 500,000 or so distinct CDR3 sequences, about 33% occurring once. This TCR came from a human donor who donated a stem cell graft to a child with aplastic anemia. Material: PBMCs from the stem cell graft donor, obtained from the stem cell graft. The chain couples TRBV24-1 to TRBJ2-1; D not resolved. Written as DNA, the CDR3 is TGTGCCACCAGTGATTTGTCAGGCTACAATGAGCAGTTCTTC. It is translated as CATSDLSGYNEQFF.